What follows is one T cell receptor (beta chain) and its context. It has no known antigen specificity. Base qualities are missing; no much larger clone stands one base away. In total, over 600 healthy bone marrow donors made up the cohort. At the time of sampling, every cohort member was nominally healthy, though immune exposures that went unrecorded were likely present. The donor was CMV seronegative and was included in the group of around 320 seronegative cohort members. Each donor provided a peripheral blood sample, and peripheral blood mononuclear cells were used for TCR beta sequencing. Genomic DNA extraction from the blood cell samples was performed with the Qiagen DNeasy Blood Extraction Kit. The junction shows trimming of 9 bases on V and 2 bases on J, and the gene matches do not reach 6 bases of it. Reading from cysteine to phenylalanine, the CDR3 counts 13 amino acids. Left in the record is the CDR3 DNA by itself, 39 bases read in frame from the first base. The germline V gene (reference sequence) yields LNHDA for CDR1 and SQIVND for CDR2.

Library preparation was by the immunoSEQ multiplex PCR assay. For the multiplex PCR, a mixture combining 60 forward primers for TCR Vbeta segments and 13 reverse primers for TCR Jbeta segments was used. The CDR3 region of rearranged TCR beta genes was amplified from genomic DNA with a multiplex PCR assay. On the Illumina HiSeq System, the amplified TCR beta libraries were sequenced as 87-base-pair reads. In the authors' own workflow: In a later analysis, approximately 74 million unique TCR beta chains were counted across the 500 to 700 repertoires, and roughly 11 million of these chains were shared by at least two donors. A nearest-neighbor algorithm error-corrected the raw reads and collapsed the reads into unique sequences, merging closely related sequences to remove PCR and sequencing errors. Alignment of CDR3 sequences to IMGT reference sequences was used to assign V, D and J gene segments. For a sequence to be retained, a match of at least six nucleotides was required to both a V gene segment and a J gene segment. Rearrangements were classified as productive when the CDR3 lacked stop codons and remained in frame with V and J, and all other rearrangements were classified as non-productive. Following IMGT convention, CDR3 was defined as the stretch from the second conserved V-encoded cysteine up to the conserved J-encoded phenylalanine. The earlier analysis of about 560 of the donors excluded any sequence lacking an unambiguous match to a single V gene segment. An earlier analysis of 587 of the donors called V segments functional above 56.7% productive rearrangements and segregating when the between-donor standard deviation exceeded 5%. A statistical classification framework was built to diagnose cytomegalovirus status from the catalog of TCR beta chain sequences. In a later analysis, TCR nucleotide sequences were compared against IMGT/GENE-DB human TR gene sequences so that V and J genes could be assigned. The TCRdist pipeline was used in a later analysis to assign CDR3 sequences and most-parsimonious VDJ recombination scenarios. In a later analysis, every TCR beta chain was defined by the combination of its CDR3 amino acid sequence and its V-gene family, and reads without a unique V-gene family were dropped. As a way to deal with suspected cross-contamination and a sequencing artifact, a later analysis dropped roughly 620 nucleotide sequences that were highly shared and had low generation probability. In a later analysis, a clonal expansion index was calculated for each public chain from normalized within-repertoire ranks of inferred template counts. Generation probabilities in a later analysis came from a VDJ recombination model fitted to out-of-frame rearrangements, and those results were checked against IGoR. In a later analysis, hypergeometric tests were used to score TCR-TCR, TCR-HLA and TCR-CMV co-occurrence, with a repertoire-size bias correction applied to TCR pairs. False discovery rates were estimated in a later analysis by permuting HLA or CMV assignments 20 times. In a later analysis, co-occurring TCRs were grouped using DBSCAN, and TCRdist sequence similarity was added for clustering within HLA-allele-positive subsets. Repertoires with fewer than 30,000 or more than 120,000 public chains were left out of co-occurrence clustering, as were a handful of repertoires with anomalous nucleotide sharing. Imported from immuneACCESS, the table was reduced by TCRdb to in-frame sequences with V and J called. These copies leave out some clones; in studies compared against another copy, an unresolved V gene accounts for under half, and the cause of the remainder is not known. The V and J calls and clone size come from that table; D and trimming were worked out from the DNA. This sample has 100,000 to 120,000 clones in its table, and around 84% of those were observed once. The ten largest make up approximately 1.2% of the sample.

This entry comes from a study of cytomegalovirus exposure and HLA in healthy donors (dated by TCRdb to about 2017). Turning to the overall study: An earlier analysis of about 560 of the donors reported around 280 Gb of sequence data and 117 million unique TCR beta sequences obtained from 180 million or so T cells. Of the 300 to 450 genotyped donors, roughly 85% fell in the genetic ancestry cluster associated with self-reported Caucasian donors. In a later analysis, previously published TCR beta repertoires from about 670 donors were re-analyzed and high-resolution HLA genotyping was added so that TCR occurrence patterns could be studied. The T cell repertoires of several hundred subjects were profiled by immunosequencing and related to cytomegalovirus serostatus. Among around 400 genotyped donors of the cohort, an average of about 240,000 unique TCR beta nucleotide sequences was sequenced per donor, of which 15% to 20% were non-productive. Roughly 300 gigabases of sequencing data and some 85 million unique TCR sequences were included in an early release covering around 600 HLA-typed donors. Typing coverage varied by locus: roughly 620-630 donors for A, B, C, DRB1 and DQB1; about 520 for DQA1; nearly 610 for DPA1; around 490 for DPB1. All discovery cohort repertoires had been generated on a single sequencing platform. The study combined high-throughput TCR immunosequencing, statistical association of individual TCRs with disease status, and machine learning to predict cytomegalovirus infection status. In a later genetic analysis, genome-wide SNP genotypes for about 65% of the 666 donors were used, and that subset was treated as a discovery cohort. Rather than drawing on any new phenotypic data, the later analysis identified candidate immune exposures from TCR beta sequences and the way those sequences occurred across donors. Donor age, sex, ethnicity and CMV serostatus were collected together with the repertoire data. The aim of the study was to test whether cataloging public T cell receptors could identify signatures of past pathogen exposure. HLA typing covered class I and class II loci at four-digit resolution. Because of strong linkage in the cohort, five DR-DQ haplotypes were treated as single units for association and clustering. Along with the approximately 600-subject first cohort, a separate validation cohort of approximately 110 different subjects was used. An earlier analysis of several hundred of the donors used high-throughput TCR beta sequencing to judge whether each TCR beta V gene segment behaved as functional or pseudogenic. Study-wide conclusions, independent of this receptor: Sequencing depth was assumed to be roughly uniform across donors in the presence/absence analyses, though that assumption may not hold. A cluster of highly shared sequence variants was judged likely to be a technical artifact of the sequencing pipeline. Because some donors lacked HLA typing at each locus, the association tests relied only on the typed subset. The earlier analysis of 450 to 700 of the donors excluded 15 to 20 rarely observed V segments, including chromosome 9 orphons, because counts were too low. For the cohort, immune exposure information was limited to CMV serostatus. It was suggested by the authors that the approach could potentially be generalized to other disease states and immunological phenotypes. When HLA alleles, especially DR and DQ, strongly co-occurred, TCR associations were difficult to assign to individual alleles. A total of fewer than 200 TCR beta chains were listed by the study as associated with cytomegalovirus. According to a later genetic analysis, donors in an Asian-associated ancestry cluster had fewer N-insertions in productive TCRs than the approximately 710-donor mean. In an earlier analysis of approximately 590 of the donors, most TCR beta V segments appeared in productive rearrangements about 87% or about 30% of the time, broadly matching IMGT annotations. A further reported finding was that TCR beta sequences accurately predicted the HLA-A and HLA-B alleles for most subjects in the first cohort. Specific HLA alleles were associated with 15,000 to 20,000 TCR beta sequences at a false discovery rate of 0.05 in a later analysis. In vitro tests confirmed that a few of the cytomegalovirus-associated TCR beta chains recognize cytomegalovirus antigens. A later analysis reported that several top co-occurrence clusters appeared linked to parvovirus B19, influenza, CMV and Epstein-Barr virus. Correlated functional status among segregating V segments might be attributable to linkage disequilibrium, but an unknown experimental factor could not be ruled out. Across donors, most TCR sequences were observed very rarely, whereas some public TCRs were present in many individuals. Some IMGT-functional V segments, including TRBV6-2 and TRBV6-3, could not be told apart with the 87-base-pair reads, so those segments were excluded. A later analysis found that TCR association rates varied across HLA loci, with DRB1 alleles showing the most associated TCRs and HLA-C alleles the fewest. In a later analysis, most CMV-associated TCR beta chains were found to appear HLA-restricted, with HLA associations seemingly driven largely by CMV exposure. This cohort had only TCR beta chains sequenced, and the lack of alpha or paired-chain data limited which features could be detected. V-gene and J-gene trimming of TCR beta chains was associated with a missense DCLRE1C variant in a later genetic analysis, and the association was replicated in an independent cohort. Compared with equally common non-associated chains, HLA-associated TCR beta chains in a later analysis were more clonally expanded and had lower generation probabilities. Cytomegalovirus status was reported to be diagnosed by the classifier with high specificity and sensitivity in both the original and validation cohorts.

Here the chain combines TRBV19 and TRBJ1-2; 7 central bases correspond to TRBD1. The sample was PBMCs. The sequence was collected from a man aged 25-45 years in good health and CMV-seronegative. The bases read TGTGCCAGCGCAACAGGGGTGAACTATGGCTACACCTTC. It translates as CASATGVNYGYTF.